These T cell receptor beta chains were read from a single sample in a study of blood T cell repertoires in COVID-19. Repertoires were generated with immunoSEQ multiplex PCR, while TCRdb's copy carries only in-frame clones and drops some. The sample includes 140,000 or so clones, approximately 88% of them seen just once. The sequencing sample was made of peripheral blood. The receptors shown here come from a human donor in a cohort sampled during active COVID-19. Each CDR3 is given without its conserved first and last residue. Each record gives: V gene, CDR3 protein.

TRBV19,ASSSTGYGYGYT
TRBV6-5,ASSWGQQYGYT
TRBV18,ASSGQNYNEQF
TRBV6-2/TRBV6-3,ASSLVRGNTGELF
TRBV19,ASSIGGVTEAF
TRBV5-1,ASSLEGQSRDTQY
TRBV3-1/TRBV3-2,ASSLAGEVETQY
TRBV9,ASSVGGETQY
TRBV18,ASSPGTGNEKLF
TRBV3-1/TRBV3-2,ASSQEGARQPQH